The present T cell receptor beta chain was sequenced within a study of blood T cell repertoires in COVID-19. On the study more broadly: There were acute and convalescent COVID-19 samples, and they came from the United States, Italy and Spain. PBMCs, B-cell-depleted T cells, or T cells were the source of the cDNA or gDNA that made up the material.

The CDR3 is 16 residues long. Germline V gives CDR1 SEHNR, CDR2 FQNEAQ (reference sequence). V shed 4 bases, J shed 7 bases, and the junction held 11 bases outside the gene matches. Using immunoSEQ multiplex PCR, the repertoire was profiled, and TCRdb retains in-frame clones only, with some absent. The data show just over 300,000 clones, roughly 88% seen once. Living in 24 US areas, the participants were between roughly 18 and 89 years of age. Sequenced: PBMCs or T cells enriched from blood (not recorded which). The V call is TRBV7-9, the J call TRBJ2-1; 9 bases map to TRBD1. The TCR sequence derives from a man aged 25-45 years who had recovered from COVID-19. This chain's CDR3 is CASSSAPGQGVNEQFF. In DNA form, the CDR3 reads TGTGCCAGCAGCTCCGCCCCGGGACAGGGCGTAAATGAGCAGTTCTTC.